This TCR beta chain was sequenced during a study of blood T cells in healthy people across ages. Germline lookup yields CDR1 SGHRS and CDR2 YFSETQ. V was pared by 4 bases and J by 3 bases, with 8 bases of the junction left unmatched. The CDR3 has 15 residues. A second PCR of roughly 6 to 12 cycles used a sample-barcoded 5' primer and a J-beta primer mix. The authors tagged each cDNA molecule using a template-switch adaptor with 12 random nucleotides. TCRdb used MiXCR to reprocess the 5' RACE reads, holding one entry per CDR3 protein. The sample lists about 1.1 million distinct CDR3 sequences, about two fifths occurring once. A single count supports this clonotype.

The source of this sequence is a man in his late teens or twenties in good health. The chain has TRBV5-1 and TRBJ1-1; 8 bases map to TRBD1. The specimen sequenced was blood. The CDR3 DNA reads as TGCGCCAGCAGCGTACAGGGGGGAGAGGACACTGAAGCTTTCTTT. Translated, it gives CASSVQGGEDTEAFF.